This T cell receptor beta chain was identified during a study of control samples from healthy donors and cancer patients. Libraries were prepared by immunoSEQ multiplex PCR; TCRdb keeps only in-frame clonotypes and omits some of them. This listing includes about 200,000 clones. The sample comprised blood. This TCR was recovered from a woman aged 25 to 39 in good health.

CDR3 loop: CASSYSSTAGETQYF. CDR3 DNA sequence: TGTGCCAGCAGTTACTCGAGTACAGCGGGGGAGACCCAGTACTTC. The chain uses TRBV6-2 or TRBV6-3 and TRBJ2-5, with 7 bases aligning to TRBD2. CDR3 length equals 15 residues. Germline V gene data show CDR1 as MNHEY and CDR2 as SVGEGT. V trimming: 0 bases; J trimming: 5 bases; junction bases outside the gene matches: 6.